The sequence of this TCR beta chain was determined in a study of blood T cells in healthy people across ages. Primed by a sample-barcoded 5' primer and a J-beta primer mix, a second PCR proceeded for about 6 to 11 cycles. MiXCR, applied by TCRdb to the 5' RACE reads, yields one record per CDR3 protein. This table has around 1,000,000 distinct CDR3 sequences, approximately 25% appearing once. The V gene end was trimmed by 2 bases and the J gene end by 2 bases; junction bases not matched to a gene: 16. Germline CDR1 reads SGDLS; CDR2 reads YYNGEE. CDR3 size: 19 residues. These data also featured in a second study, about T cells of mothers and their children. As reported in that work: Versus unrelated pairs, overlap was slightly higher in related mother-child pairs, without reaching significance.

The genes are TRBV9 and TRBJ2-3, with TRBD2 identical over 8 bases. Sample: blood. This sequence was found in a girl aged 2-15 years in good health. The CDR3 protein is CASSVGLGGLGYDTDTQYF. The CDR3 DNA reads as TGTGCCAGCAGCGTCGGTTTAGGGGGACTAGGGTACGACACAGATACGCAGTATTTT.